A single T cell receptor beta chain is shown here with its context. Its antigen is unidentified. V lost 0 bases to trimming and J lost 3 bases, with 12 bases between them. Per germline, CDR1 SGDLS and CDR2 YYNGEE. The CDR3 sequence is 15 residues long. The data were taken from a study of T-cell memory formation after mild COVID-19. Findings and limits, study-wide: Pre-infection memory showed some responding clones, and this suggested that cross-reactive memory joined.

TCRdb reanalysed the 5' RACE reads using MiXCR and keeps one entry per CDR3 protein. The sample consists of fewer than 400,000 distinct CDR3 sequences, approximately 16% of them appearing once. The chain has TRBV9 and TRBJ1-1; TRBD1 is a possible D gene (6 bases). The sequencing input was PBMCs or a T cell subset sorted from them (not recorded which). This TCR derives from a man aged 18 to 30 who had mild COVID-19 (a few samples of this study predate the infection). Cell type and time point are not known. The CDR3 DNA follows: TGTGCCAGCAGCGTAGTGGGGGCAGACGACACTGAAGCTTTCTTT. It codes for CASSVVGADDTEAFF.